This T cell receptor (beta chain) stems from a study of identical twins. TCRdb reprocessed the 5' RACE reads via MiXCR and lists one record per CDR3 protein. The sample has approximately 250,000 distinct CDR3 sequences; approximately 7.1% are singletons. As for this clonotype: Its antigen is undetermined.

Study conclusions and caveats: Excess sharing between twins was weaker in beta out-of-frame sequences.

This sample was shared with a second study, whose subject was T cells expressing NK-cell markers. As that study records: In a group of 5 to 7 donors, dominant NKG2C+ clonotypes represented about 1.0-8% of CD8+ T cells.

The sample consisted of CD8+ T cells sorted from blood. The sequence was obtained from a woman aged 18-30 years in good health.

Written as DNA, the CDR3 is TGTGCCAGCAGCGAATACGTTTCCGCCTACAATGAGCAGTTCTTC. Translating gives CASSEYVSAYNEQFF. V gene TRBV9 combines with J gene TRBJ2-1; no clear D gene. Germline V gives CDR1 SGDLS, CDR2 YYNGEE. V shed 3 bases and J shed 2 bases, with 12 bases lying between them. The CDR3 totals 15 residues.